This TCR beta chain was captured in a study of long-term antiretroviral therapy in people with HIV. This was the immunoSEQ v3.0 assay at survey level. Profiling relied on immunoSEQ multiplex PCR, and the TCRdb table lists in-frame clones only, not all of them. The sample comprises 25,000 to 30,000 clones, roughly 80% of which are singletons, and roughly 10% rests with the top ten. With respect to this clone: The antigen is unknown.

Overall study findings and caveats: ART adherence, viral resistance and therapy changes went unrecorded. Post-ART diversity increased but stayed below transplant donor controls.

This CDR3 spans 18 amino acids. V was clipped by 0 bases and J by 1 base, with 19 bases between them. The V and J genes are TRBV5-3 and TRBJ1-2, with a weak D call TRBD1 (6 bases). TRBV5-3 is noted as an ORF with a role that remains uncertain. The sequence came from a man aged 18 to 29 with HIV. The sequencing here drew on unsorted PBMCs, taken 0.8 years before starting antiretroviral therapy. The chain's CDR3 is CARSLARLAGGSNYGYTF. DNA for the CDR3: TGTGCCAGAAGCTTGGCCCGGTTGGCGGGGGGCAGTAACTATGGCTACACCTTC.